This entry concerns a single T cell receptor (beta chain). Its antigen is unidentified. V lost 3 bases and J lost 4, with 10 bases in between. CDR1 is MNHNS, CDR2 SASEGT, per germline. This CDR3 spans 14 amino acids. The data derive from a study of cytomegalovirus exposure and HLA in healthy donors. Study-level background: In an early release, HLA-typed donors contributed about 79 million unique TCR sequences.

The study ran its PCR with 60 Vbeta and 13 Jbeta primers. Sequenced by immunoSEQ multiplex PCR; TCRdb stores in-frame clones only, minus some. The sample yields 90,000 to 100,000 clones, 76% seen once. Study-level results: Confirmation was obtained in vitro that a few CMV-associated chains are specific for CMV antigens. When a later analysis compared HLA-associated TCR beta chains with equally common others, the HLA-associated chains turned out to be more clonally expanded and to have lower generation probabilities. HLA allele associations emerged for about 16,000 TCR beta sequences in a later analysis, at 0.05 false discovery rate.

This TCR derives from a man aged 35-49 years in good health and CMV-seronegative. V usage is TRBV6-1 and J usage is TRBJ1-3; D is unclear. The sample comprised PBMCs. CDR3 in amino acids: CASSDPTAGNTIYF. DNA of the CDR3: TGTGCCAGCAGTGATCCAACAGCCGGAAACACCATATATTTT.